Presented here are 27 T cell receptor beta chains from one specimen sequenced in a study of shared clonotypes between healthy human individuals. Only in-frame clones appear in the TCRdb table, and some are missing; sequencing was by immunoSEQ multiplex PCR. This table has approximately 2.3 million clones, just over 90% appearing once. What was sequenced was naive CD4+ T cells from PBMCs. Subset defined: CD45RA+ positively selected. The receptors here all came from a young man in good health. Some clones in this sample may be carry-over from other donors' samples.

CDR3 in DNA: TGTGCCAGCAGTGAAGGGCCGTATACGCAGTATTTT. The encoded protein is CASSEGPYTQYF. The chain combines TRBV2 with TRBJ2-3; D unresolved. V shed 1 base and J shed 7 bases, with 6 bases lying between them. The CDR3 covers 12 residues. Germline assignment: CDR1 SNHLY and CDR2 FYNNEI.

The chain recombines TRBV7-2 with TRBJ2-1; TRBD1 matches 7 bases. V gave up 5 bases and J gave up 2 bases; unmatched junction bases: 6. Germline-derived CDR1 and CDR2 are SGHTA and FQGNSA. This CDR3 is built from 15 residues. The CDR3 sequence: CASSADRAPYNEQFF. The CDR3 region has the DNA TGTGCCAGCAGCGCCGACAGGGCCCCCTACAATGAGCAGTTCTTC.

The J gene is TRBJ2-7, the V gene TRBV7-3, with D possibly matching TRBD2 (5 bases). The V gene's germline CDR1 is SGHTA and CDR2 FQGTGA. The CDR3 has 13 amino acids. Trimming took off 5 bases at V and 3 bases at J, with 11 bases between the two ends. The CDR3 coding sequence is TGTGCCAGCAGCGCCAGGACTGGCTACGAGCAGTACTTC. It specifies CASSARTGYEQYF. Filled out from reference TRBV7-3 and TRBJ2-7, the complete variable domain reads GAGVSQTPSNKVTEKGKYVELRCDPISGHTALYWYRQSLGQGPEFLIYFQGTGAADDSGLPNDRFFAVRPEGSVSTLKIQRTERGDSAVYLCASSARTGYEQYFGPGTRLTVT.

The chain has TRBV6-5 and TRBJ1-2, with 8 bases matching TRBD1. V shed 5 bases, J shed 7 bases, and the junction held 12 bases outside the gene matches. The CDR3 loop spans 15 amino acids. Germline CDR1 MNHEY, CDR2 SVGAGI. The CDR3 DNA reads as TGTGCCAGCAGTGCCAGTCCGGGACAGGCGGGTGGCTACACCTTC. Amino acid sequence: CASSASPGQAGGYTF.

The J gene is TRBJ2-7, the V gene TRBV2; D is uncertain. The V gene lost 3 bases and the J gene lost 3 bases, with 9 bases spanning the gap. The CDR3 runs 13 residues. Germline-derived CDR1 and CDR2 are SNHLY and FYNNEI. CDR3 sequence (DNA): TGTGCCAGCAGTGACAAGGGCGACTACGAGCAGTACTTC. This encodes CASSDKGDYEQYF.

The chain recombines TRBV12-2 with TRBJ1-6. TRBV12-2 is designated a pseudogene. The CDR3 sequence is 15 residues long. The CDR3 protein is CASRPDPGEGSPLHF. CDR3 sequence (DNA): TGTGCAAGTCGCCCAGACCCAGGAGAGGGTTCACCCCTCCACTTT.

The chain uses TRBV18 and TRBJ1-4; 7 bases align to TRBD1. The CDR3 extends over 14 amino acids. Looked up from germline, CDR1 is KGHSH and CDR2 is LQKENI. With 3 bases clipped from V and 8 bases from J, the junction kept 6 bases outside the gene matches. The CDR3 sequence is CASSPGQRAEKLFF. The CDR3 DNA is TGTGCCAGCTCACCGGGACAGCGAGCAGAAAAACTGTTTTTT.

The chain recombines TRBV29-1 with TRBJ2-5; D may be TRBD2 (5 bases). This CDR3 has 15 residues. CDR1 is SQVTM and CDR2 is ANQGSEA in the germline V gene. With 0 bases removed from V and 1 base from J, the gap between germline ends came to 12 bases. CDR3 sequence reads: CSVEDFRAGQETQYF. CDR3 DNA sequence: TGCAGCGTTGAAGATTTTCGGGCGGGCCAAGAGACCCAGTACTTC.

The chain's CDR3 is CASSRDRGIGYTF. CDR3 DNA sequence: TGTGCCAGTAGTAGGGACAGGGGGATTGGCTACACCTTC. The genes are TRBV19 and TRBJ1-2, with 11 positions matching TRBD1. The CDR3 has 13 residues. V lost 4 bases and J lost 7; bases outside the gene matches: 2. Germline V lookup: CDR1 LNHDA, CDR2 SQIVND (reference sequence).

The chain employs TRBV5-4 and TRBJ1-4, with D possibly TRBD1 on 6 matching bases. Germline CDR1 reads SGHNT; CDR2 reads YYREEE (reference sequence). The CDR3 length is 14 residues. Trimming took 2 bases from V and 7 from J, leaving 12 bases between them. The CDR3 region has the DNA TGTGCCAGCAGCTTTGGGGGCTTGAGTGAAAAACTGTTTTTT. This encodes CASSFGGLSEKLFF.

The chain recombines TRBV7-9 with TRBJ2-7; D gene ambiguous. Germline assignment: CDR1 SEHNR and CDR2 FQNEAQ (reference sequence). V was trimmed by 5 bases and J by 1 base, leaving 15 bases between them. The CDR3 runs 15 residues. CDR3 in DNA: TGTGCCAGCAGCCCCCCCTTCAGAGCATCCTACGAGCAGTACTTC. Encoded protein: CASSPPFRASYEQYF. Based on the CDR3 plus reference TRBV7-9 and TRBJ2-7, the full variable domain is DTGVSQNPRHKITKRGQNVTFRCDPISEHNRLYWYRQTLGQGPEFLTYFQNEAQLEKSRLLSDRFSAERPKGSFSTLEIQRTEQGDSAMYLCASSPPFRASYEQYFGPGTRLTVT.

The chain combines TRBV7-2 with TRBJ1-3; tentative D call: TRBD1 (5 bases). The V end lost 1 base, the J end lost 2 bases, and 12 bases lay between the germline ends. The germline CDR1 and CDR2 sequences are SGHTA and FQGNSA. The CDR3 loop spans 16 amino acids. CDR3 nucleotides: TGTGCCAGCAGCTTAGGGGCCACAGGAACTGGAAACACCATATATTTT. Translated, it gives CASSLGATGTGNTIYF.

The rearrangement uses TRBV5-1 and TRBJ2-1, with D uncertain. The CDR3 has 13 residues. Germline V gene lookup returns CDR1 SGHRS and CDR2 YFSETQ. V shed 5 bases and J shed 4 bases, with 10 bases lying between them. CDR3 nucleotide sequence: TGCGCCAGCAGTATCGACGGTTACAATGAGCAGTTCTTC. Translated: CASSIDGYNEQFF.

The chain is built from TRBV11-2 and TRBJ2-1; TRBD2 might be the D (6 bases). This CDR3 spans 15 amino acids. Germline loops: CDR1 SGHAT, CDR2 FQNNGV. Trimming removed 0 bases at V and 9 bases at J, with 15 bases between. Written as DNA, the CDR3 is TGTGCCAGCAGCTTAGATCATTCAAACGGGGGTGAGCAGTTCTTC. Its protein is CASSLDHSNGGEQFF.

In its sample, this clone was seen once. This chain connects TRBV2 to TRBJ2-7; 7 bases match TRBD2. Germline CDR1 and CDR2: SNHLY and FYNNEI. CDR3 length equals 15 residues. Trimming took 7 bases from V and 3 from J; bases not matched to a gene: 12. CDR3: CASTSPASGNYEQYF. In DNA, the CDR3 is TGTGCCAGCACATCCCCTGCTAGCGGAAACTACGAGCAGTACTTC.

The genes are TRBV5-6 and TRBJ2-2, with 9 bases aligning to TRBD2. CDR1 SGHDT and CDR2 YYEEEE come from the germline V gene. The CDR3 spans 15 residues. V lost 0 bases, J lost 6 bases, and 3 bases stayed unmatched. As DNA, the CDR3 is TGTGCCAGCAGCTTGGGCGGGAGGGCATCCGGGGAGCTGTTTTTT. Protein product: CASSLGGRASGELFF.

This clone has just one count. Other DNA sequences in the same sample also yield this CDR3. V gene TRBV15 combines with J gene TRBJ1-2, with a weak D call TRBD1 (6 bases). Germline CDR1 is LNHNV and CDR2 is YYDKDF (reference sequence). The CDR3 spans 14 residues. V was cut by 1 base and J by 5 bases, with 11 bases left in between. For the CDR3, the DNA is TGTGCCACCAGCAGAGGGCAGGGGAGGTATGGCTACACCTTC. Protein sequence: CATSRGQGRYGYTF.

The rearrangement joins TRBV28 to TRBJ2-7; possibly TRBD1 for D (6 bases). CDR3 length: 15 residues. With 3 bases removed from V and 2 bases from J, the gap between germline ends came to 14 bases. Germline values: CDR1 MDHEN, CDR2 SYDVKM. The CDR3 DNA sequence: TGTGCCAGCAGTTTGGGGGCGGATCTCGCCTACGAGCAGTACTTC. Amino acid sequence: CASSLGADLAYEQYF.

The chain joins TRBV10-1 to TRBJ1-1, with D maybe TRBD1 (5 bases). CDR3 size: 15 residues. V was shortened by 3 bases and J by 3 bases, with 14 bases between the two germline ends. Germline V gives CDR1 WNHNN, CDR2 SYGVQD (reference sequence). CDR3 loop: CASSDRGGTDTEAFF. The CDR3, as DNA: TGCGCCAGCAGTGATAGGGGAGGTACGGACACTGAAGCTTTCTTT.

With regard to this clone: At the DNA level, this CDR3 is encoded by other sequences in the same sample as well. V and J are TRBV11-2 and TRBJ1-1; maybe TRBD1 (5 bases). Per germline, CDR1 SGHAT and CDR2 FQNNGV. Between the trimmed V and J ends, which lost 1 base and 1 base, there was a span of 7 bases. The CDR3 has 14 residues. CDR3 residues: CASSLVRGNTEAFF. The CDR3 DNA reads TGTGCCAGCAGCTTAGTGAGGGGGAACACTGAAGCTTTCTTT. Variable domain in full (rest from reference TRBV11-2 and TRBJ1-1): EAGVAQSPRYKIIEKRQSVAFWCNPISGHATLYWYQQILGQGPKLLIQFQNNGVVDDSQLPKDRFSAERLKGVDSTLKIQPAKLEDSAVYLCASSLVRGNTEAFFGQGTRLTVV.

The V and J genes are TRBV7-3 and TRBJ2-1, with a weak D call TRBD1 (6 bases). The ends were cut back, 4 bases at V and 2 bases at J, with 9 bases in the middle. The CDR3 is 14 amino acids. Per germline, CDR1 SGHTA and CDR2 FQGTGA. CDR3 in amino acids: CASSSGQPYNEQFF. In nucleotides, the CDR3 is TGTGCCAGCAGCTCTGGACAGCCCTACAATGAGCAGTTCTTC.

The chain combines TRBV5-1 with TRBJ2-3; TRBD2 agrees at 12 bases. This CDR3 has 16 residues. Germline-derived CDR1 and CDR2 are SGHRS and YFSETQ. Losses at the gene ends were 4 bases for V and 5 bases for J; bases not matched to a gene: 8. The CDR3 DNA reads as TGCGCCAGCAGCGGAACTAGCGGGAGGAGCGTAGATACGCAGTATTTT. It is translated as CASSGTSGRSVDTQYF. The whole variable domain, remainder taken from reference TRBV5-1 and TRBJ2-3, is KAGVTQTPRYLIKTRGQQVTLSCSPISGHRSVSWYQQTPGQGLQFLFEYFSETQRNKGNFPGRFSGRQFSNSRSEMNVSTLELGDSALYLCASSGTSGRSVDTQYFGPGTRLTVL.

The chain links TRBV27 to TRBJ1-1; D not resolved. The CDR3 consists of 15 residues. V was pared by 5 bases and J by 6 bases, with 19 bases between. In germline, CDR1 is MNHEY, CDR2 SMNVEV (reference sequence). In nucleotides, the CDR3 is TGTGCCAGCAGTCCCCACCAAACGGGTGGGCCTGAAGCTTTCTTT. Translation gives CASSPHQTGGPEAFF.

The chain employs TRBV2 and TRBJ1-4, with D perhaps TRBD1 (5 bases). The CDR3 runs 14 residues. In germline, CDR1 is SNHLY, CDR2 FYNNEI. Trimming cost V 5 bases and J 5 bases, with 12 bases left between them. This CDR3 reads CASSRDLGNEKLFF. CDR3 DNA sequence: TGTGCCAGCAGTCGGGACTTGGGGAATGAAAAACTGTTTTTT.

CDR3 nucleotides: TGTGCCAGCAGGCTGGACAGGGCGTCAGATACGCAGTATTTT. This encodes CASRLDRASDTQYF. The chain uses TRBV27 and TRBJ2-3, with 8 bases identical to TRBD1. V was pared by 6 bases and J by 4 bases, with 6 bases of the junction left unmatched. Germline CDR1 is MNHEY and CDR2 is SMNVEV (reference sequence). This CDR3 region has 14 residues.

The chain joins TRBV29-1 to TRBJ2-3, with D possibly TRBD1 on 6 matching bases. V was shortened by 3 bases and J by 2 bases, with 9 bases between the two germline ends. The CDR3 length is 13 residues. Germline V lookup: CDR1 SQVTM, CDR2 ANQGSEA. In nucleotides, the CDR3 is TGCAGCGTTGAGCAGGGGCCCACAGATACGCAGTATTTT. Translation gives CSVEQGPTDTQYF.

The chain links TRBV7-9 to TRBJ1-4; D call uncertain. The germline CDR1 and CDR2 sequences are SEHNR and FQNEAQ (reference sequence). The CDR3 runs 14 residues. V was shortened by 5 bases and J by 10 bases, with 17 bases between the two germline ends. CDR3 sequence reads: CASSTARVGGKLFF. DNA for the CDR3: TGTGCCAGCAGCACCGCTAGGGTCGGAGGAAAACTGTTTTTT.